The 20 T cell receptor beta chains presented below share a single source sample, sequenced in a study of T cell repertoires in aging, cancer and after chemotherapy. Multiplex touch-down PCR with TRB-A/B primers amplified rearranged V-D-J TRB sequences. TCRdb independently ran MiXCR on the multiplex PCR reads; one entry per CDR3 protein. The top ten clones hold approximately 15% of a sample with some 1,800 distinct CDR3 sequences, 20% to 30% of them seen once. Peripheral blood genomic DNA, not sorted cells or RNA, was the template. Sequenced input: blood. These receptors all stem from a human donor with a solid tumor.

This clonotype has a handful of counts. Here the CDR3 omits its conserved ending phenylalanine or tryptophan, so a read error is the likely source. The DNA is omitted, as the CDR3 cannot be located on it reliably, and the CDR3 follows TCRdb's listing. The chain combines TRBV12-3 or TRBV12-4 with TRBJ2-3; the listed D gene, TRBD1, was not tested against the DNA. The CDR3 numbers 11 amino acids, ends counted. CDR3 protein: CASSLSGGLYL.

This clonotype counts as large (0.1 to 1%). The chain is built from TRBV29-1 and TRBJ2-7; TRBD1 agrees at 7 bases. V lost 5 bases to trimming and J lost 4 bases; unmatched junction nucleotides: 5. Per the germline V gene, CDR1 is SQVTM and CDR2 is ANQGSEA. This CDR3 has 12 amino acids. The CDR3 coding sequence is TGCAGCGTTCGAACAGGGGCATACGAGCAGTACTTC. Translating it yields CSVRTGAYEQYF.

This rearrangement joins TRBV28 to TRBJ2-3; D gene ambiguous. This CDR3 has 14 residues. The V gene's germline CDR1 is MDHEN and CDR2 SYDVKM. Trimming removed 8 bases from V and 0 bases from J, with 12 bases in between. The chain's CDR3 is CASRTGTSTDTQYF. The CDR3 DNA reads TGTGCCAGCCGTACGGGTACTAGCACAGATACGCAGTATTTT.

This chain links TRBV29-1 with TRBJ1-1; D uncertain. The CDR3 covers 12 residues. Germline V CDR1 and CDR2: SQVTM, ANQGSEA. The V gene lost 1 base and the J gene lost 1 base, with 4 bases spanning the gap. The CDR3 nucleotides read TGCAGCGTTGAAGCCGGGAACACTGAAGCTTTCTTT. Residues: CSVEAGNTEAFF. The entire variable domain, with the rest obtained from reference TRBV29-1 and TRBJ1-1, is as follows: SAVISQKPSRDICQRGTSLTIQCQVDSQVTMMFWYRQQPGQSLTLIATANQGSEATYESGFVIDKFPISRPNLTFSTLTVSNMSPEDSSIYLCSVEAGNTEAFFGQGTRLTVV.

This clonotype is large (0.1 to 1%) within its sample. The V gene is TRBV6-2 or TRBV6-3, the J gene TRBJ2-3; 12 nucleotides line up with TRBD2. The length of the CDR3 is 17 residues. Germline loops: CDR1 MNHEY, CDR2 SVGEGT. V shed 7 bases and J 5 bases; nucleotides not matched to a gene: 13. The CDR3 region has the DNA TGTGCCAGCACGTCCGGACTAGCGGGGACTCGGGGAGATACGCAGTATTTT. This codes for CASTSGLAGTRGDTQYF.

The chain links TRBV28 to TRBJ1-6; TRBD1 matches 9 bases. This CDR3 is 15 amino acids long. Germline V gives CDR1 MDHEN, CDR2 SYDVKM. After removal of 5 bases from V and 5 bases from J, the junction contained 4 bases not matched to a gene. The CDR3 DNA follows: TGTGCCAGCAGTATCCGGGACAGGGATAATTCACCCCTCCACTTT. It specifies CASSIRDRDNSPLHF.

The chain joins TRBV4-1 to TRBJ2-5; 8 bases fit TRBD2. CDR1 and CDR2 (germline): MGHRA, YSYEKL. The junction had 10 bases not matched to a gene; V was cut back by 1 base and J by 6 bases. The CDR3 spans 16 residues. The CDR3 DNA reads TGCGCCAGCAGCCAAGGATTAGCGGGGACTATGAAGACCCAGTACTTC. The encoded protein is CASSQGLAGTMKTQYF.

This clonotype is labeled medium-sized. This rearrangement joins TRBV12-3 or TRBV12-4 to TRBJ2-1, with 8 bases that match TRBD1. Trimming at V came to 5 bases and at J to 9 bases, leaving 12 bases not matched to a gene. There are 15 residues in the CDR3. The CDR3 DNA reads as TGTGCCAGCAGTCCCTCCCGCCAGGGGGCGGGTGAGCAGTTCTTC. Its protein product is CASSPSRQGAGEQFF.

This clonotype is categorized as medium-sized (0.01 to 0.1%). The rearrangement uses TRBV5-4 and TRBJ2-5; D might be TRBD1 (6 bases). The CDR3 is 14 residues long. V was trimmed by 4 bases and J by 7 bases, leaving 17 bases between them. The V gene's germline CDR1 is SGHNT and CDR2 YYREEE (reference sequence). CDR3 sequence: CASSKGESLGTQYF. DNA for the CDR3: TGTGCCAGCAGCAAGGGGGAATCCTTAGGGACCCAGTACTTC.

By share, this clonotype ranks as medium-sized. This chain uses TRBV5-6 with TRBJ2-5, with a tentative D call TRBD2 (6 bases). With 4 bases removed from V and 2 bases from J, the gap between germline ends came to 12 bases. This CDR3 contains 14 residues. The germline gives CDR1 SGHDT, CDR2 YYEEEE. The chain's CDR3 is CASSVGTVQETQYF. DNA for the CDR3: TGTGCCAGCAGCGTTGGGACTGTTCAAGAGACCCAGTACTTC.

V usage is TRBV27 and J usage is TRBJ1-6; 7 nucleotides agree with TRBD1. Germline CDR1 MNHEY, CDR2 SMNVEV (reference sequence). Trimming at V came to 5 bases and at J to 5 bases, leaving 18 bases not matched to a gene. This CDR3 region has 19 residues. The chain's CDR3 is CASSPTGTAKRRDNSPLHF. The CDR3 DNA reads TGTGCCAGCAGTCCTACCGGGACAGCCAAACGAAGGGATAATTCACCCCTCCACTTT.

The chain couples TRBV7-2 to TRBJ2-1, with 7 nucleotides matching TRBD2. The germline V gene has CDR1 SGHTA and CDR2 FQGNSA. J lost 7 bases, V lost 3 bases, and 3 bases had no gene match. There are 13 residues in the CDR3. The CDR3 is CASSFAGVNEQFF. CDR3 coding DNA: TGTGCCAGCAGCTTTGCGGGGGTTAATGAGCAGTTCTTC. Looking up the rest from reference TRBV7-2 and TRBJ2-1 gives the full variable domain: GAGVSQSPSNKVTEKGKDVELRCDPISGHTALYWYRQSLGQGLEFLIYFQGNSAPDKSGLPSDRFSAERTGGSVSTLTIQRTQQEDSAVYLCASSFAGVNEQFFGPGTRLTVL.

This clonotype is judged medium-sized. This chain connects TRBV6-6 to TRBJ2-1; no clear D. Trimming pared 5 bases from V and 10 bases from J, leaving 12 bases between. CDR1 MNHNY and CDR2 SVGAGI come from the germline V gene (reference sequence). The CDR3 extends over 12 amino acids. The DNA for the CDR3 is TGTGCCAGCAGTCAGACCCAGAAAGAGCAGTTCTTC. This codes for CASSQTQKEQFF.

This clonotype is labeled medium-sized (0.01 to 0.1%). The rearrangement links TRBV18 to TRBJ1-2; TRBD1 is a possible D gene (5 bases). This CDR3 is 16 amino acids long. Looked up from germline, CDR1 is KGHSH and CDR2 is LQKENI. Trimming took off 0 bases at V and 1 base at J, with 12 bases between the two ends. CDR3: CASSPPLQGGNYGYTF. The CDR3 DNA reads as TGTGCCAGCTCACCACCCCTGCAGGGTGGTAACTATGGCTACACCTTC.

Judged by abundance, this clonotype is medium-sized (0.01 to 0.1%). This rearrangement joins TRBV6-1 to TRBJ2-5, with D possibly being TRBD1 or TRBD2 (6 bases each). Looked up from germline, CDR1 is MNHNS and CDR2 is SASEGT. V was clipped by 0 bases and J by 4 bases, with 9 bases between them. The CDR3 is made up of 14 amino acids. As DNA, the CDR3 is TGTGCCAGCAGTGAAGCGCCGGGGGCAGAGACCCAGTACTTC. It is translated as CASSEAPGAETQYF.

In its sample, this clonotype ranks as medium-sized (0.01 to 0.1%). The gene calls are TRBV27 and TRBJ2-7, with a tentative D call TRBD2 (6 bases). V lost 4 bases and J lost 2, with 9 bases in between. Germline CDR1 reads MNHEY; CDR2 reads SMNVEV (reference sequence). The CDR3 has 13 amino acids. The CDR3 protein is CASSSEGPYEQYF. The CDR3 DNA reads TGTGCCAGCAGTTCGGAGGGGCCCTACGAGCAGTACTTC.

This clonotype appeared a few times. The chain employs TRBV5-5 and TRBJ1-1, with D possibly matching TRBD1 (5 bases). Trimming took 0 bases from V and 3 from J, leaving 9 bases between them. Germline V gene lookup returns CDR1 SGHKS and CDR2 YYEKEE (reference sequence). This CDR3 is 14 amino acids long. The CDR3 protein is CASSLGVGDTEAFF. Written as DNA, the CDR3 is TGTGCCAGCAGCTTGGGGGTGGGGGACACTGAAGCTTTCTTT.

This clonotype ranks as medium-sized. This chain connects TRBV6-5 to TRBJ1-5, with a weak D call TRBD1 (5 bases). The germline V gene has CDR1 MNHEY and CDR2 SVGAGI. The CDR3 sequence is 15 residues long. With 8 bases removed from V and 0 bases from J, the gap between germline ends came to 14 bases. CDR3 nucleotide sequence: TGTGCCAGCGACCCGGGGGGGAATAGCAATCAGCCCCAGCATTTT. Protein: CASDPGGNSNQPQHF.

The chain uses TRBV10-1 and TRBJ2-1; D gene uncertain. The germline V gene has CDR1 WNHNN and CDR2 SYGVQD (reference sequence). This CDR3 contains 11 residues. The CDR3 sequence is CAVMLYNEQFF. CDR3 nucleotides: TGCGCGGTGATGCTCTACAATGAGCAGTTCTTC.

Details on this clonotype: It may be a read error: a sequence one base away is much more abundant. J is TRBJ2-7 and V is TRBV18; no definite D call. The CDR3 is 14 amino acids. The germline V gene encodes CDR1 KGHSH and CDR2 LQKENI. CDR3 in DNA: TGTGGCAGCTCACAACAGAAAAACCTACTGAGTCAGTACTTC. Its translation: CGSSQQKNLLSQYF.